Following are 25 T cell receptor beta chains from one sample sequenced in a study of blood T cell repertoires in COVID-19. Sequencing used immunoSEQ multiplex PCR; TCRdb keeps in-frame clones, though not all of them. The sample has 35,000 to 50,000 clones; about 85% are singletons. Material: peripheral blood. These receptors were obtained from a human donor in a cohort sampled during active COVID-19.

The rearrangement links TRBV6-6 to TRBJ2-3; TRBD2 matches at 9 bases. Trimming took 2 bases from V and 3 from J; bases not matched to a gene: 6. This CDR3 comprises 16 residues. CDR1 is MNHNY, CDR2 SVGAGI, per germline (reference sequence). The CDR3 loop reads CASSYGGGAGTDTQYF. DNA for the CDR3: TGTGCCAGCAGTTACGGCGGGGGGGCGGGGACAGATACGCAGTATTTT.

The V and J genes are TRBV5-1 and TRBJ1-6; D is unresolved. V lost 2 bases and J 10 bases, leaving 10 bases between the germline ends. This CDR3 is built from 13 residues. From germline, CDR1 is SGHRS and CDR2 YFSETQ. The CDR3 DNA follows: TGCGCCAGCAGCTTCAGGTCAGGCTCACCCCTCCACTTT. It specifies CASSFRSGSPLHF.

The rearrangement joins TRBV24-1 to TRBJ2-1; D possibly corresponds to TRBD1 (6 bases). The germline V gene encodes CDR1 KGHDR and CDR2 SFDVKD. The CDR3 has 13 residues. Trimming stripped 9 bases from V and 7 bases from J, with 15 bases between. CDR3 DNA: TGTGCCACCTCTGAAGGGGGTAGGAATGAGCAGTTCTTC. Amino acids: CATSEGGRNEQFF.

CDR3 protein: CASSPDTNYGYTF. The CDR3 DNA follows: TGTGCCAGCAGTCCCGACACGAACTATGGCTACACCTTC. J is TRBJ1-2 and V is TRBV2; D gene unclear. The germline gives CDR1 SNHLY, CDR2 FYNNEI. The CDR3 sequence is 13 residues long. The ends were cut back, 5 bases at V and 2 bases at J, with 9 bases in the middle.

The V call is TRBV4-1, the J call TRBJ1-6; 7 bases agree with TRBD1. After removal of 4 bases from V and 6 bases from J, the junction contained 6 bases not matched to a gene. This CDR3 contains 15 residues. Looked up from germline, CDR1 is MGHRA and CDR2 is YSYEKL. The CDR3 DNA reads TGCGCCAGCAGCCCCTGGACAGGCGGTAATTCACCCCTCCACTTT. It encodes CASSPWTGGNSPLHF.

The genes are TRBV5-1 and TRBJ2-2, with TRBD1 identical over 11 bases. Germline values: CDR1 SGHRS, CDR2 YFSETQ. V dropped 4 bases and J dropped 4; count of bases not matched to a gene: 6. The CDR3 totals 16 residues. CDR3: CASSRSGTGGTGELFF. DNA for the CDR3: TGCGCCAGCAGCCGATCCGGGACAGGGGGCACCGGGGAGCTGTTTTTT.

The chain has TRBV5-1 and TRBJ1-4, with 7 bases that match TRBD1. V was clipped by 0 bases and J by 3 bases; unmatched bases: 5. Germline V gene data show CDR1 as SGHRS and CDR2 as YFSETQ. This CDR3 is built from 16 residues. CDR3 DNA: TGCGCCAGCAGCTTGGGGGACAGAGGAGCTAATGAAAAACTGTTTTTT. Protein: CASSLGDRGANEKLFF.

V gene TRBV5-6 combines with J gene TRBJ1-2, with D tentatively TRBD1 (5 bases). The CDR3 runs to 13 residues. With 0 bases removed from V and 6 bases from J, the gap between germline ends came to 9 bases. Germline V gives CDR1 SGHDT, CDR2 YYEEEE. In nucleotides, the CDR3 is TGTGCCAGCAGCTTGGCAGGGCCCCATGGCTACACCTTC. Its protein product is CASSLAGPHGYTF.

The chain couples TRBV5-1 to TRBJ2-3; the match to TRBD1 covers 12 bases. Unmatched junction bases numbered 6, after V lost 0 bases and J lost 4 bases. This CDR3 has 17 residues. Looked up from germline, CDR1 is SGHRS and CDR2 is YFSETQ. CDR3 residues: CASSLGRGTGGSDTQYF. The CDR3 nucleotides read TGCGCCAGCAGCTTGGGCAGGGGGACAGGGGGCTCAGATACGCAGTATTTT.

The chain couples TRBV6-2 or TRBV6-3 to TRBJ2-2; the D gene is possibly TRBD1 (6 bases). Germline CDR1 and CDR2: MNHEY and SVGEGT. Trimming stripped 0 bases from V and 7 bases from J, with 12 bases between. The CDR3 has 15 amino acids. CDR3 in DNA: TGTGCCAGCAGTTACTCTCAGGGGCGAGGCGGGGAGCTGTTTTTT. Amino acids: CASSYSQGRGGELFF.

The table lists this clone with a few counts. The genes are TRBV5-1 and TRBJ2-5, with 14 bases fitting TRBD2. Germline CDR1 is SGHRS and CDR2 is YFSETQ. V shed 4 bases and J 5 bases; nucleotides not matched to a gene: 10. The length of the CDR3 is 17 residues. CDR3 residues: CASSPTLTSGGAETQYF. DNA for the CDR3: TGCGCCAGCAGCCCGACCCTGACTAGCGGGGGGGCCGAGACCCAGTACTTC.

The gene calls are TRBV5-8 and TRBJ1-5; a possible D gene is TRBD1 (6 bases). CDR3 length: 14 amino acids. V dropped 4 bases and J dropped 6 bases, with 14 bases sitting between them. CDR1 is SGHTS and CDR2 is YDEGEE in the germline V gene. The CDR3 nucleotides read TGTGCCAGCAGCGCCCTCGCGGGGGCTCAGCCCCAGCATTTT. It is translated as CASSALAGAQPQHF.

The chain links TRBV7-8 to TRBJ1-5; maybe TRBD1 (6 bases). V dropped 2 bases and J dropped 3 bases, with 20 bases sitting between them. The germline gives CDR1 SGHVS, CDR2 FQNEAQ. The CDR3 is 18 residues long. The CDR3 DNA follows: TGTGCCAGCAGCTTATACCCCCGGGGGGGGGCTCCCAATCAGCCCCAGCATTTT. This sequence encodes CASSLYPRGGAPNQPQHF.

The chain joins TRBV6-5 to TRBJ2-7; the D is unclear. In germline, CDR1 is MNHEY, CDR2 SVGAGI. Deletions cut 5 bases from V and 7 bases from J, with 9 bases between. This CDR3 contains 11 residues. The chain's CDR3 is CASSPPREQYF. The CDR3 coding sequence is TGTGCCAGCAGTCCCCCGCGGGAGCAGTACTTC.

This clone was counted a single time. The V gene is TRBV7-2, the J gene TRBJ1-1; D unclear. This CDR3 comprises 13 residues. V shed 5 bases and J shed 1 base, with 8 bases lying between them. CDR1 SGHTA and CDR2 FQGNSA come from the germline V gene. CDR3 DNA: TGTGCCAGCAGCGCCCACGGGAACACTGAAGCTTTCTTT. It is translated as CASSAHGNTEAFF.

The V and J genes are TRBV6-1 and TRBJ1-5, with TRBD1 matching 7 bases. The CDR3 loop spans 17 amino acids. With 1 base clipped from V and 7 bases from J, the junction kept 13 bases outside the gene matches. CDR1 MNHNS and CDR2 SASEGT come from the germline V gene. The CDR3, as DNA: TGTGCCAGCAGTGAAGTCGTGACAGGGAGGTGGGGACAGCCCCAGCATTTT. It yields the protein CASSEVVTGRWGQPQHF.

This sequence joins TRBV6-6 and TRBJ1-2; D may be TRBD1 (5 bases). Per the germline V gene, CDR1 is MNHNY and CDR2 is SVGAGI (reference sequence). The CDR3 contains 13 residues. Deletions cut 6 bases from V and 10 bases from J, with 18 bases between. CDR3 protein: CASRGQGGYDYTF. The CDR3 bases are TGTGCCAGCAGGGGTCAGGGAGGTTACGACTACACCTTC.

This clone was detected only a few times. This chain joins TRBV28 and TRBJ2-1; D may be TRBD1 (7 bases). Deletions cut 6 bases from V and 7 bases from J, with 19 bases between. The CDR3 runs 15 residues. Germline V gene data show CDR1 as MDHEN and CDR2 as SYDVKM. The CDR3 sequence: CASRFQGGIKNEQFF. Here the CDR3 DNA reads TGTGCCAGCAGATTTCAGGGGGGAATTAAGAATGAGCAGTTCTTC.

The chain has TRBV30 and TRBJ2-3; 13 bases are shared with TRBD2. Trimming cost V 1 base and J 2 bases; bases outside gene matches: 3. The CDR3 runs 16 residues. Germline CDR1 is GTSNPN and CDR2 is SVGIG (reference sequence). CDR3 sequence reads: CAWSAGLAGTTDTQYF. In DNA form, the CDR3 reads TGTGCCTGGAGTGCGGGACTAGCGGGGACCACAGATACGCAGTATTTT.

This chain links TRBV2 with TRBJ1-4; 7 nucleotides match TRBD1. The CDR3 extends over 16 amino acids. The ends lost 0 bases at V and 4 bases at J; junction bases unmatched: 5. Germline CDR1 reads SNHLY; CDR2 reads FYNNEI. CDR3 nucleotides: TGTGCCAGCAGTGAAGCAGGGGGCCTCAGTAATGAAAAACTGTTTTTT. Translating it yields CASSEAGGLSNEKLFF.

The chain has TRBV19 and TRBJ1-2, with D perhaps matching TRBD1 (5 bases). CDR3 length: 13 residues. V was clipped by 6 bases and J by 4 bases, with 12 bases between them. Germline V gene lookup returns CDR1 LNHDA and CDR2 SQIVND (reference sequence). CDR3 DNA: TGTGCCAGTAGGGGGCAGGGCATCTATGGCTACACCTTC. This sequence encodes CASRGQGIYGYTF.

CDR3 in DNA: TGTGCCTGGAGTGTATTTCAGGGGCACACTGAAGCTTTCTTT. It is translated as CAWSVFQGHTEAFF. This chain joins TRBV30 and TRBJ1-1; D perhaps matches TRBD1 (6 bases). CDR3 length equals 14 residues. Trimming left V 0 bases short and J 3 bases short, with 11 bases between. Germline CDR1 reads GTSNPN; CDR2 reads SVGIG (reference sequence). The full variable domain, its missing parts supplied by reference TRBV30 and TRBJ1-1, is SQTIHQWPATLVQPVGSPLSLECTVEGTSNPNLYWYRQAAGRGLQLLFYSVGIGQISSEVPQNLSASRPQDRQFILSSKKLLLSDSGFYLCAWSVFQGHTEAFFGQGTRLTVV.

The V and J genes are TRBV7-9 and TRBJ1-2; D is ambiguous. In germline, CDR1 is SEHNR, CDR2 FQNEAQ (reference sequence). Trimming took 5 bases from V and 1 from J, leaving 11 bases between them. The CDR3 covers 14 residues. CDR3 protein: CASSPPGSNYGYTF. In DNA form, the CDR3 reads TGTGCCAGCAGCCCACCGGGGAGTAACTATGGCTACACCTTC.

CDR3 bases: TGTGCCAGCAGCCAGCGACTGTTACAGGGGGATCAGCCCCAGCATTTT. Protein sequence: CASSQRLLQGDQPQHF. V and J are TRBV4-2 and TRBJ1-5; 8 bases map to TRBD1. With V trimmed by 3 bases and J by 5 bases, 9 bases remained unmatched. This CDR3 comprises 16 residues. Per germline, CDR1 LGHNA and CDR2 YNFKEQ.

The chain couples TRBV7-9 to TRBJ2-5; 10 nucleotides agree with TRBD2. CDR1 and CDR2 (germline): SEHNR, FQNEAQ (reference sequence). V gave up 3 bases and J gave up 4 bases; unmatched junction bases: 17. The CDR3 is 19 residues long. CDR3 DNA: TGTGCCAGCAGCTTTTCTCCGGGACTAGCGTTTTCCTCCCCAGAGACCCAGTACTTC. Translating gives CASSFSPGLAFSSPETQYF.